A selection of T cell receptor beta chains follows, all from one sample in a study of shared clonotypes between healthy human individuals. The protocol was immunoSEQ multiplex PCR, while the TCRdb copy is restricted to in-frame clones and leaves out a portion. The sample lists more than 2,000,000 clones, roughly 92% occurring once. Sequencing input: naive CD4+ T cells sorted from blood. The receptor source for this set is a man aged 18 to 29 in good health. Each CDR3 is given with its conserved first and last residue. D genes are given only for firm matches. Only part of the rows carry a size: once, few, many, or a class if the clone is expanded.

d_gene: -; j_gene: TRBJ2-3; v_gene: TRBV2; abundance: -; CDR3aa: CASSVGVMGADTQYF; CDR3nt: TGTGCCAGCAGTGTGGGGGTAATGGGAGCAGATACGCAGTATTTT
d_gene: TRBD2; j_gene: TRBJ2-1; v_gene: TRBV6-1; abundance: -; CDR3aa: CASSVAGGSSYNEQFF; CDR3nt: TGTGCCAGCAGTGTAGCGGGGGGGAGCTCCTACAATGAGCAGTTCTTC
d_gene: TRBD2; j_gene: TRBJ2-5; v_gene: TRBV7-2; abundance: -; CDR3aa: CASSLAGSGARKETQYF; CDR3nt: TGTGCCAGCAGCCTCGCAGGGAGCGGGGCCCGTAAGGAGACCCAGTACTTC
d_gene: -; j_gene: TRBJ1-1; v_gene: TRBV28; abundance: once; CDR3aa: CASTKLENVGRAFF; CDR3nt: TGTGCCAGCACCAAACTTGAGAACGTAGGCCGAGCTTTCTTT
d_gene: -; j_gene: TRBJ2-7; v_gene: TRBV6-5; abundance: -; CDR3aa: CASRRTGVAYEQYF; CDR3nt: TGTGCCAGCAGACGCACCGGGGTGGCCTACGAGCAGTACTTC
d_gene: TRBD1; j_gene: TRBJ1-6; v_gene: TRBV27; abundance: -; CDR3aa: CASSWRTGGPLNSPLHF; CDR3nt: TGTGCCAGCAGTTGGCGGACAGGGGGCCCTTTGAATTCACCCCTCCACTTT
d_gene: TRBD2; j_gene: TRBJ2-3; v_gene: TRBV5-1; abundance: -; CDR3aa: CASSFTSGTDTQYF; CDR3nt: TGCGCCAGCAGCTTTACTAGCGGCACAGATACGCAGTATTTT
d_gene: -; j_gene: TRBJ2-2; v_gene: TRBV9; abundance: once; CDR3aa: CASSVGITITGELFF; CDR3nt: TGTGCCAGCAGCGTAGGGATTACCATCACCGGGGAGCTGTTTTTT
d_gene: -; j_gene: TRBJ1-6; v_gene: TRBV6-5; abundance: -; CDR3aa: CASSYSGAGNSPLHF; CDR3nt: TGTGCCAGCAGTTACTCCGGGGCCGGAAATTCACCCCTCCACTTT
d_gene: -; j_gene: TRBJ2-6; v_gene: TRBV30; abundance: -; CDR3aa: CAWRWGAGANVLTF; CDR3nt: TGTGCCTGGAGGTGGGGGGCAGGGGCCAACGTCCTGACTTTC
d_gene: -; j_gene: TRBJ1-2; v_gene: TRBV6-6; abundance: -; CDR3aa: CASSYEGRGGYTF; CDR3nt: TGTGCCAGCAGTTACGAGGGGCGCGGTGGCTACACCTTC
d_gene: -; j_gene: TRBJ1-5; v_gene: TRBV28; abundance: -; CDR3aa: CASLVAGNQPQHF; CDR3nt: TGTGCCAGCCTTGTAGCAGGGAATCAGCCCCAGCATTTT
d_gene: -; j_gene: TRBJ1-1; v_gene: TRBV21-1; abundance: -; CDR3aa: CASSTRVRTEAFF; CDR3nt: TGTGCCAGCAGCACCAGGGTACGAACTGAAGCTTTCTTT
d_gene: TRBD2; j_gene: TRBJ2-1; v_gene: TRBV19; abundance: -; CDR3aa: CASSPRLAGVIRVQFF; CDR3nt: TGTGCCAGTAGTCCCCGACTAGCGGGAGTTATAAGGGTGCAGTTCTTC
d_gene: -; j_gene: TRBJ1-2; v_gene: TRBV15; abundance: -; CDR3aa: CATSRDAIGTGYGYTF; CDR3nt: TGTGCCACCAGCAGAGATGCAATAGGGACGGGCTATGGCTACACCTTC
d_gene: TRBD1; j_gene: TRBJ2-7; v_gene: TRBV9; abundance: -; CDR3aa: CASSLQPGQGRGEQYF; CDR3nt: TGTGCCAGCAGCCTCCAACCGGGACAGGGGAGGGGCGAGCAGTACTTC
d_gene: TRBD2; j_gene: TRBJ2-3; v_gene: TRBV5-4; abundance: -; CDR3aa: CASSSGAGDTDTQYF; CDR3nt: TGTGCCAGCAGCTCCGGAGCGGGGGACACAGATACGCAGTATTTT
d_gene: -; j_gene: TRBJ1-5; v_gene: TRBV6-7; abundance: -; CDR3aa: CASSYSAKRDGIPSGNQPQHF; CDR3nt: TGTGCCAGCAGTTACTCAGCGAAAAGGGATGGGATCCCTTCGGGCAATCAGCCCCAGCATTTT
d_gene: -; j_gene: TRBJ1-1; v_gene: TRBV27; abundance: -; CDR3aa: CASSSGPRYTEAFF; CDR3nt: TGTGCCAGCAGTTCTGGACCTAGGTACACTGAAGCTTTCTTT
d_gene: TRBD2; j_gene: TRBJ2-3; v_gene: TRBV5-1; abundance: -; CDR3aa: CASSEGLAGVPDTQYF; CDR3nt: TGCGCCAGCAGTGAGGGACTAGCGGGGGTCCCGGATACGCAGTATTTT
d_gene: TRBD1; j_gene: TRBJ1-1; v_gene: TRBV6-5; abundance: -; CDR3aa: CASSYGQGARKTEAFF; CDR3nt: TGTGCCAGCAGTTACGGACAGGGGGCAAGGAAGACTGAAGCTTTCTTT
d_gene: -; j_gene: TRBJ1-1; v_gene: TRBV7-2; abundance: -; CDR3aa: CASSLGRAGAFF; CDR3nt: TGTGCCAGCAGCTTAGGGAGGGCGGGTGCTTTCTTT
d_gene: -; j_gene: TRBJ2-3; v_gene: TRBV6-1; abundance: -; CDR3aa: CASTSRASTDTQYF; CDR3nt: TGTGCCAGCACGTCCCGAGCTAGCACAGATACGCAGTATTTT
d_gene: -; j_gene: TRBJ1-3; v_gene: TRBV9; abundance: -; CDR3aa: CASSTQTTVPSGGNTIYF; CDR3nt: TGTGCCAGCAGCACACAGACGACAGTCCCATCGGGAGGAAACACCATATATTTT
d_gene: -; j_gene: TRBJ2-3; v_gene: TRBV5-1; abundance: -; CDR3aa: CASSLMGDTDTQYF; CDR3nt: TGCGCCAGCAGCTTGATGGGGGACACAGATACGCAGTATTTT
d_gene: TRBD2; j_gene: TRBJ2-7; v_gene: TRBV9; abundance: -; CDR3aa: CASSVGGRSPEQYF; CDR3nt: TGTGCCAGCAGCGTAGGCGGGAGATCCCCCGAGCAGTACTTC
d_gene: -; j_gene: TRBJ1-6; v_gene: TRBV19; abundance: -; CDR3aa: CASSITGQNSPLHF; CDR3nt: TGTGCCAGTAGTATCACAGGGCAGAATTCACCCCTCCACTTT
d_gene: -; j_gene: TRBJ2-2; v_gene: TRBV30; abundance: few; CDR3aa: CAWSVRSYTGELFF; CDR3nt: TGTGCCTGGAGTGTAAGATCTTACACCGGGGAGCTGTTTTTT
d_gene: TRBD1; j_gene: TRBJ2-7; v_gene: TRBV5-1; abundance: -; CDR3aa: CASSWDSFYEQYF; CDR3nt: TGCGCCAGCAGCTGGGACAGTTTCTACGAGCAGTACTTC
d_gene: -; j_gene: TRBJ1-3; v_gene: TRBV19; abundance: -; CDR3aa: CASSMSTSGNTIYF; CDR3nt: TGTGCCAGTAGTATGTCGACCTCTGGAAACACCATATATTTT
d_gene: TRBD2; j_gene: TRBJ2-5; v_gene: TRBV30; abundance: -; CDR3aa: CAWSLAGGPWETQYF; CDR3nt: TGTGCCTGGAGTTTGGCGGGGGGGCCGTGGGAGACCCAGTACTTC
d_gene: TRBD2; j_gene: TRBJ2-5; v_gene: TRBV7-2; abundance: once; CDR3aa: CASSPGTSGREETQYF; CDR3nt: TGTGCCAGCAGCCCCGGGACTAGCGGGAGGGAAGAGACCCAGTACTTC
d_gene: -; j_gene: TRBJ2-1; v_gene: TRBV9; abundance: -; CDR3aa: CASSVVSASPNEQFF; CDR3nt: TGTGCCAGCAGCGTAGTTAGCGCCAGCCCCAATGAGCAGTTCTTC
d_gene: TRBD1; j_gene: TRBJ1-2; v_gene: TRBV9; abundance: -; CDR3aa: CASSGGTGNRINGYTF; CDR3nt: TGTGCCAGCAGCGGCGGGACAGGGAATAGAATAAATGGCTACACCTTC
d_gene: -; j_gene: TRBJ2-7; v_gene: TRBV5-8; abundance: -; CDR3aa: CASAGRGPYEQYF; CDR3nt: TGTGCCAGCGCGGGCAGGGGACCCTACGAGCAGTACTTC
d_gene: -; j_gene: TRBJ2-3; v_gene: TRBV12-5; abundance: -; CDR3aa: CASGLVGRGADTQYF; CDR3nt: TGTGCTAGTGGTTTGGTGGGGCGAGGTGCAGATACGCAGTATTTT
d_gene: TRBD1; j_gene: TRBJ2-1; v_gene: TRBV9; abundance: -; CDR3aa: CASSVRTGFNEQFF; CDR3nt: TGTGCCAGCAGCGTGCGGACAGGGTTCAATGAGCAGTTCTTC
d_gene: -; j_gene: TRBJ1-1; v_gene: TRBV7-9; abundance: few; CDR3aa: CASSLDPDRTNTEAFF; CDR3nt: TGTGCCAGCAGCTTAGATCCCGACAGGACGAACACTGAAGCTTTCTTT
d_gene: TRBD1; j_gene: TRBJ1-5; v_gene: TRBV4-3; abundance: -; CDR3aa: CASSQDLWTGGNQPQHF; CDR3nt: TGCGCCAGCAGCCAAGATTTGTGGACAGGGGGGAATCAGCCCCAGCATTTT
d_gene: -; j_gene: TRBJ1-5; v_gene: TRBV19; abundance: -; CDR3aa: CASNEILYSNQPQHF; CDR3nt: TGTGCCAGTAATGAGATCCTATATAGCAATCAGCCCCAGCATTTT
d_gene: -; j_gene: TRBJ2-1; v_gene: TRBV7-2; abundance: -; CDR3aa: CASSLGGVVAGAEQFF; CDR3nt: TGTGCCAGCAGCTTAGGTGGTGTGGTCGCCGGGGCCGAGCAGTTCTTC
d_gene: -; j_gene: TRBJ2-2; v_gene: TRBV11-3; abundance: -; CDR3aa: CASSLRTQKLTGELFF; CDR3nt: TGTGCCAGCAGCCTCCGGACACAGAAACTTACCGGGGAGCTGTTTTTT
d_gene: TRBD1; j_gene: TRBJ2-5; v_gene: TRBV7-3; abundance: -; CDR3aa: CASSLDRGQETQYF; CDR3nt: TGTGCCAGCAGCCTGGACAGGGGGCAAGAGACCCAGTACTTC
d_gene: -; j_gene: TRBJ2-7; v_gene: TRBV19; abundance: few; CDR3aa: CASSIPGRYEQYF; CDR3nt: TGTGCCAGTAGTATACCGGGACGCTACGAGCAGTACTTC
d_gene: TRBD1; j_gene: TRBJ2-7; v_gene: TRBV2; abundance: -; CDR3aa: CASSLDRAFSYEQYF; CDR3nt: TGTGCCAGCAGTCTAGACAGGGCTTTCTCCTACGAGCAGTACTTC
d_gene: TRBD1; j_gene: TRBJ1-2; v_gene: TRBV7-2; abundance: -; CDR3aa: CASSPGQGRGYTF; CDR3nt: TGTGCCAGCAGCCCTGGACAGGGACGTGGCTACACCTTC
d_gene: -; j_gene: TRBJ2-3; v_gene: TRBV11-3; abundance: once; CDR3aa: CASSRGTSTDTQYF; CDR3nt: TGTGCCAGCAGCCGGGGGACTAGCACAGATACGCAGTATTTT
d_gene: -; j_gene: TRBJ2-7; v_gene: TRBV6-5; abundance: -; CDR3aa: CASSLQSSYEQYF; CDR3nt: TGTGCCAGCAGTTTACAAAGCTCCTACGAGCAGTACTTC
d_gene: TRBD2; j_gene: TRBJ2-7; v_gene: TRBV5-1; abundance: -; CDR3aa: CASSPGTSGRPYEQYF; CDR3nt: TGCGCCAGCAGCCCAGGGACTAGCGGGAGGCCTTACGAGCAGTACTTC
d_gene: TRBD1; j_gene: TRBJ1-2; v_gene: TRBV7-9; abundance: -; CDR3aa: CASSLPGQGALYGYTF; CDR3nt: TGTGCCAGCAGCTTACCGGGACAGGGGGCCCTCTATGGCTACACCTTC
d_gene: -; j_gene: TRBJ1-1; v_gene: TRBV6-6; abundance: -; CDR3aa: CASTVQNTEAFF; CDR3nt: TGTGCCAGCACAGTACAGAACACTGAAGCTTTCTTT
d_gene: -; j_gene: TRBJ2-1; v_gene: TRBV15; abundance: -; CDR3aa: CATSRVGAPRAEQFF; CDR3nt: TGTGCCACCAGCAGAGTGGGCGCCCCCCGAGCTGAGCAGTTCTTC
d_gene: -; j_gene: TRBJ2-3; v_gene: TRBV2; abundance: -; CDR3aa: CASTSAARPSTDTQYF; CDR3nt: TGTGCCAGCACCTCGGCGGCTAGACCTAGCACAGATACGCAGTATTTT